The next 9 T cell receptor beta chains were all read from a single sample in a study of shared clonotypes between healthy human individuals. Assay used: immunoSEQ multiplex PCR; TCRdb lists only in-frame clones, some missing. The table records about 800,000 clones, around 96% of them present only once. Terminally differentiated effector memory CD45RA+ cells were left out of the naive CD8 fraction, which was CD45RO-negative and positively selected for CCR7. Sequencing was carried out using naive CD8+ T cells sorted from blood. The receptors originated from a man aged 30-40 years in good health.

This sequence joins TRBV19 and TRBJ1-4; no definite D call. CDR3 size: 15 residues. V shed 2 bases and J shed 0 bases, with 7 bases lying between them. Looked up from germline, CDR1 is LNHDA and CDR2 is SQIVND (reference sequence). The CDR3 region has the DNA TGTGCCAGTAGTATAATGGATTCAACTAATGAAAAACTGTTTTTT. It yields the protein CASSIMDSTNEKLFF.

The chain employs TRBV4-1 and TRBJ2-1; 13 bases map to TRBD2. With V trimmed by 0 bases and J by 9 bases, 5 bases remained unmatched. The CDR3 loop spans 16 amino acids. Germline V gene lookup returns CDR1 MGHRA and CDR2 YSYEKL. Here the CDR3 reads CASSQEGTSGKGEQFF. The CDR3 bases are TGCGCCAGCAGCCAAGAGGGGACTAGCGGGAAGGGTGAGCAGTTCTTC.

This chain joins TRBV9 and TRBJ2-5; 8 bases match TRBD2. V lost 1 base, J lost 5 bases, and 7 bases stayed unmatched. The germline CDR1 and CDR2 sequences are SGDLS and YYNGEE. The CDR3 is made up of 15 amino acids. CDR3 nucleotides: TGTGCCAGCAGCGTAAGACGGGAGGGCCGCGAGACCCAGTACTTC. Amino acid sequence: CASSVRREGRETQYF. The variable domain in full, with the rest retrieved from reference TRBV9 and TRBJ2-5, is DSGVTQTPKHLITATGQRVTLRCSPRSGDLSVYWYQQSLDQGLQFLIQYYNGEERAKGNILERFSAQQFPDLHSELNLSSLELGDSALYFCASSVRREGRETQYFGPGTRLLVL.

This sequence joins TRBV6-6 and TRBJ2-5; D gene unclear. V shed 2 bases and J shed 5 bases, with 6 bases lying between them. The CDR3 loop spans 12 amino acids. CDR1 is MNHNY, CDR2 SVGAGI, per germline (reference sequence). Here the CDR3 reads CASSYVSETQYF. The CDR3 region has the DNA TGTGCCAGCAGTTACGTGTCTGAGACCCAGTACTTC.

This clone occurred once. V is TRBV6-5 and J is TRBJ2-2; D is uncertain. Germline-derived CDR1 and CDR2 are MNHEY and SVGAGI. CDR3 size: 12 residues. V was shortened by 8 bases and J by 6 bases, with 10 bases between the two germline ends. The CDR3 nucleotides read TGTGCCAGCTCGGGTGAGGCCGGGGAGCTGTTTTTT. Residues: CASSGEAGELFF.

J is TRBJ1-5 and V is TRBV6-5; D possibly corresponds to TRBD1 (6 bases). CDR1 is MNHEY and CDR2 is SVGAGI in the germline V gene. With 6 bases removed from V and 5 bases from J, the gap between germline ends came to 17 bases. The CDR3 consists of 15 residues. The CDR3 nucleotides are TGTGCCAGCAGCCTAAGGGGGGGTAGGGATCAGCCCCAGCATTTT. Its translation is CASSLRGGRDQPQHF.

V gene TRBV29-1 combines with J gene TRBJ2-1; D is unresolved. Germline-derived CDR1 and CDR2 are SQVTM and ANQGSEA. V shed 3 bases and J shed 1 base, with 4 bases lying between them. The length of the CDR3 is 12 residues. The CDR3 is CSVDGSYNEQFF. In nucleotides, the CDR3 is TGCAGCGTTGATGGTTCCTACAATGAGCAGTTCTTC.

J is TRBJ2-5 and V is TRBV5-6, with 7 bases identical to TRBD1. Germline V gene lookup returns CDR1 SGHDT and CDR2 YYEEEE. The CDR3 spans 14 residues. J lost 1 base, V lost 3 bases, and 3 bases had no gene match. The DNA of the CDR3 is TGTGCCAGCAGCTCATGGACAGGCCAAGAGACCCAGTACTTC. Amino acid sequence: CASSSWTGQETQYF.

A single count supports this clone. As DNA, the CDR3 is TGTGCCAGCAGTCAGGCAGGGAATGAAGCTTTCTTT. Translating it yields CASSQAGNEAFF. The chain uses TRBV25-1 and TRBJ1-1; perhaps TRBD1 as D (5 bases). Per the germline V gene, CDR1 is MGHDK and CDR2 is SYGVNS. Trimming cost V 5 bases and J 7 bases, with 11 bases left between them. The CDR3 loop spans 12 amino acids.